The 16 T cell receptor beta chains in this list originate from one sample, sequenced in a study of T-cell reconstitution after alpha-beta-depleted transplantation in children. Library preparation (for TCRbeta) was performed with unique molecular identifiers. TCRdb re-derived calls from the PCR reads in MiXCR, one entry per CDR3 protein. The sample lists 90,000 to 100,000 distinct CDR3 sequences; less than 25% were seen once. The material sequenced was PBMCs, taken before TCRalphabeta/CD19-depleted stem cell transplant. These receptors all come from a boy between 2 and 15 years old with acute lymphoblastic leukemia, due to receive a stem cell transplant.

The chain recombines TRBV24-1 with TRBJ2-3; TRBD2 aligns across 11 bases. The CDR3 has 16 amino acids. CDR1 is KGHDR and CDR2 is SFDVKD in the germline V gene. Trimming at V came to 3 bases and at J to 3 bases, leaving 4 bases not matched to a gene. CDR3 sequence: CATSDLTSGRTDTQYF. The CDR3 DNA reads TGTGCCACCAGTGATCTAACTAGCGGGAGAACAGATACGCAGTATTTT.

The chain couples TRBV20-1 to TRBJ2-1; 11 bases are shared with TRBD2. This CDR3 has 14 amino acids. The germline V gene encodes CDR1 DFQATT and CDR2 SNEGSKA (reference sequence). J gave up 3 bases and V 6 bases, and 4 bases lay outside the gene matches. The CDR3 here is CSAPGTSGYNEQFF. The DNA for the CDR3 is TGCAGTGCGCCCGGGACTAGCGGCTACAATGAGCAGTTCTTC.

This clonotype was seen a handful of times. CDR3 protein: CASSFDPSGRPNEQFF. CDR3 sequence (DNA): TGTGCCAGCAGCTTTGATCCTAGCGGGAGACCCAATGAGCAGTTCTTC. This sequence joins TRBV7-6 and TRBJ2-1; TRBD2 matches at 10 bases. With 3 bases clipped from V and 6 bases from J, the junction kept 8 bases outside the gene matches. From germline, CDR1 is SGHVS and CDR2 FNYEAQ. This CDR3 contains 16 residues.

The chain uses TRBV28 and TRBJ2-7; tentatively, D is TRBD1 (6 bases). The germline V and J ends were trimmed by 2 bases and 3 bases, with 11 bases remaining between them. CDR1 is MDHEN, CDR2 SYDVKM, per germline. There are 14 residues in the CDR3. CDR3 protein: CASSLTGMIYEQYF. CDR3 bases: TGTGCCAGCAGTTTAACAGGGATGATCTACGAGCAGTACTTC.

V gene TRBV5-6 combines with J gene TRBJ1-4; TRBD1 agrees at 7 bases. V lost 3 bases to trimming and J lost 5 bases; unmatched junction nucleotides: 7. This CDR3 comprises 15 residues. From germline, CDR1 is SGHDT and CDR2 YYEEEE. CDR3: CASSSQGQSNEKLFF. The CDR3 coding sequence is TGTGCCAGCAGCTCACAGGGACAGTCGAATGAAAAACTGTTTTTT.

This clonotype occurred many times. J is TRBJ2-7 and V is TRBV20-1, with D possibly being TRBD1 (6 bases). V lost 0 bases to trimming and J lost 9 bases, with 24 bases between them. Germline CDR1 and CDR2: DFQATT and SNEGSKA (reference sequence). CDR3 length: 16 amino acids. CDR3 protein: CSARDPRTVAYGVQYF. CDR3 bases: TGCAGTGCTAGAGATCCCCGGACAGTAGCCTACGGTGTGCAGTACTTC.

This clonotype was counted between two and nine times. This chain links TRBV12-3 or TRBV12-4 with TRBJ2-7; no definite D call. Trimming removed 5 bases from V and 3 bases from J, with 5 bases in between. The CDR3 runs to 11 residues. In nucleotides, the CDR3 is TGTGCCAGCAGTAACAACTACGAGCAGTACTTC. This translates into CASSNNYEQYF.

There are a few counts of this clonotype. The CDR3 spells CASSFATAWGTDTQYF. In DNA form, the CDR3 reads TGTGCCAGCAGCTTTGCGACAGCGTGGGGCACAGATACGCAGTATTTT. The V and J genes are TRBV7-2 and TRBJ2-3; possibly TRBD1 for D (5 bases). CDR3 length: 16 amino acids. Germline values: CDR1 SGHTA, CDR2 FQGNSA. V was pared by 3 bases and J by 1 base, with 14 bases between.

Written as DNA, the CDR3 is TGTGCCAGCTCACTAAGGACATATGGGGCCAACGTCCTGACTTTC. It translates to CASSLRTYGANVLTF. V usage is TRBV18 and J usage is TRBJ2-6; maybe TRBD1 (5 bases). Deletions cut 4 bases from V and 3 bases from J, with 10 bases between. The length of the CDR3 is 15 residues. CDR1 KGHSH and CDR2 LQKENI come from the germline V gene.

About this clonotype itself: Germline and junction disagree at one end, which may indicate a read error. This rearrangement joins TRBV7-9 to TRBJ2-1; 7 nucleotides match TRBD2. The CDR3 has 16 amino acids. Germline V gives CDR1 SEHNR, CDR2 FQNEAQ (reference sequence). For the CDR3, the DNA is TGTGCCAGCAGCTTAGTGGTCGCTAGCGGCGGCAATGAGCATTTTTTC. Translating gives CASSLVVASGGNEHFF.

The chain carries TRBV4-2 and TRBJ2-5; D is ambiguous. V was shortened by 0 bases and J by 4 bases, with 6 bases between the two germline ends. Germline V gives CDR1 LGHNA, CDR2 YNFKEQ. The CDR3 runs to 13 residues. The CDR3 DNA reads TGTGCCAGCAGCCAAGACTCAACAGAGACCCAGTACTTC. It encodes CASSQDSTETQYF.

The chain joins TRBV28 to TRBJ2-5, with D possibly matching TRBD2 (6 bases). The CDR3 is 12 residues long. Germline values: CDR1 MDHEN, CDR2 SYDVKM. Trimming cost V 3 bases and J 5 bases, with 7 bases left between them. CDR3 sequence reads: CASSLEGETQYF. CDR3 bases: TGTGCCAGCAGTTTGGAGGGGGAGACCCAGTACTTC.

The V call is TRBV4-3, the J call TRBJ2-2; 11 positions match TRBD2. The ends lost 2 bases at V and 0 bases at J; junction bases unmatched: 11. The length of the CDR3 is 20 residues. CDR1 LGHNA and CDR2 YSLEER come from the germline V gene. CDR3 nucleotide sequence: TGCGCCAGCAGCCAATCTTCACCCGGGACTAGCGGTTCGAACACCGGGGAGCTGTTTTTT. This sequence encodes CASSQSSPGTSGSNTGELFF.

This clonotype has at least ten counts. The chain carries TRBV15 and TRBJ1-2, with D possibly matching TRBD1 (6 bases). Germline V gives CDR1 LNHNV, CDR2 YYDKDF (reference sequence). The CDR3 length is 15 residues. Between the trimmed V and J ends, which lost 3 bases and 0 bases, there was a span of 11 bases. This chain's CDR3 is CATSSSGDPNYGYTF. CDR3 sequence (DNA): TGTGCCACCAGCAGCTCAGGGGACCCTAACTATGGCTACACCTTC.

This clonotype was counted only a few times. V gene TRBV7-6 combines with J gene TRBJ2-7, with 7 bases lining up with TRBD1. This CDR3 spans 15 amino acids. Germline CDR1 is SGHVS and CDR2 is FNYEAQ. Trimming removed 5 bases from V and 2 bases from J; junction bases left unmatched: 9. This CDR3 is CASSTQAGTAYEQYF. DNA of the CDR3: TGTGCCAGCAGCACCCAAGCCGGGACAGCCTACGAGCAGTACTTC.

The rearrangement uses TRBV20-1 and TRBJ1-2, with D hard to call. In germline, CDR1 is DFQATT, CDR2 SNEGSKA (reference sequence). V dropped 4 bases and J dropped 0 bases, with 6 bases sitting between them. This CDR3 is 12 amino acids long. The CDR3 region is CSATNPNYGYTF. The CDR3 DNA reads TGCAGTGCTACCAACCCTAACTATGGCTACACCTTC.